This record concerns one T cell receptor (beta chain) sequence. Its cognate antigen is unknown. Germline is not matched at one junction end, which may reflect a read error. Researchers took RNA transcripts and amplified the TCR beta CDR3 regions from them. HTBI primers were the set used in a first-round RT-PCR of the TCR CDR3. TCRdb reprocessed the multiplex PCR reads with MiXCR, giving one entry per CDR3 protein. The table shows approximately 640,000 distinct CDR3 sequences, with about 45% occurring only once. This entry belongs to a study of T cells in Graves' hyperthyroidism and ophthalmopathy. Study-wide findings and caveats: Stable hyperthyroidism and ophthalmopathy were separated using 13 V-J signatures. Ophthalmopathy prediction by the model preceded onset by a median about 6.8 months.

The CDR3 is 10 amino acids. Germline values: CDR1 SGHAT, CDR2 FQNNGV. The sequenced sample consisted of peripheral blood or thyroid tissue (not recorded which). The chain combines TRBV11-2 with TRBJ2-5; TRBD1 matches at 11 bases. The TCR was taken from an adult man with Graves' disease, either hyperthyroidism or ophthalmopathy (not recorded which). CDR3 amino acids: CASSPGTGGF. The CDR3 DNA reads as TGTGCCAGCAGCCCCGGGACAGGGGGCTTC.